Shown below are 15 T cell receptor beta chains from a single sample sequenced in a study of blood T cell repertoires in COVID-19. Generated by immunoSEQ multiplex PCR, the TCRdb table keeps only in-frame clones and is missing some. This sample has fewer than 90,000 clones, with 88% found just once. Specimen: peripheral blood. Source of these receptors: a woman of 80 years or more with active or convalescent COVID-19.

The chain links TRBV18 to TRBJ2-1, with TRBD2 matching over 11 bases. The CDR3 contains 15 residues. The V segment lost 3 bases and the J segment 8 bases; nucleotides outside the gene matches: 6. Per the germline V gene, CDR1 is KGHSH and CDR2 is LQKENI. Here the CDR3 reads CASSPLAGGIDEQFF. CDR3 DNA sequence: TGTGCCAGCTCACCTTTAGCGGGAGGGATCGATGAGCAGTTCTTC.

V is TRBV21-1 and J is TRBJ2-5; the table's D call of TRBD2 was not tested on the DNA. TRBV21-1 is a pseudogene segment. The CDR3 contains 18 residues. The CDR3 DNA sequence: TGTGCCAGCAGCAAAGTCCGTGGGAGCGGGGGGTCCCAAGAGACCCAGTACTTC. Encoded protein: CASSKVRGSGGSQETQYF.

The gene calls are TRBV5-1 and TRBJ2-1; 13 nucleotides align to TRBD2. J was trimmed by 0 bases and V by 1 base; bases with no gene match: 4. The CDR3 loop spans 18 amino acids. Per germline, CDR1 SGHRS and CDR2 YFSETQ. As DNA, the CDR3 is TGCGCCAGCAGCTTGACTAGCGGGGGGGAGAGCTCCTACAATGAGCAGTTCTTC. As protein: CASSLTSGGESSYNEQFF.

This sequence joins TRBV27 and TRBJ2-3; 15 bases match TRBD2. The CDR3 loop spans 15 amino acids. J was trimmed by 7 bases and V by 6 bases; bases with no gene match: 5. CDR1 is MNHEY, CDR2 SMNVEV, per germline (reference sequence). The CDR3 sequence is CASSLGTSGGNTQYF. DNA of the CDR3: TGTGCCAGCAGCCTCGGGACTAGCGGGGGGAATACGCAGTATTTT.

The chain uses TRBV5-1 and TRBJ2-1; TRBD2 matches 8 bases. The J segment lost 6 bases and the V segment lost 1 base, leaving 3 bases of the junction unmatched. The CDR3 is 14 amino acids. The germline V gene has CDR1 SGHRS and CDR2 YFSETQ. The CDR3 loop is CASSLSAGGNEQFF. The CDR3 DNA reads TGCGCCAGCAGCTTGAGCGCGGGGGGCAATGAGCAGTTCTTC.

This chain joins TRBV6-5 and TRBJ2-7; a possible D gene is TRBD1 (6 bases). Per germline, CDR1 MNHEY and CDR2 SVGAGI. Trimming removed 5 bases at V and 3 bases at J, with 8 bases between. This CDR3 is built from 12 residues. The DNA of the CDR3 is TGTGCCAGCAGTACGACAGGCTACGAGCAGTACTTC. Its translation is CASSTTGYEQYF.

The chain's CDR3 is CASSLRASGETQYF. The CDR3 bases are TGTGCCAGCAGCTTGAGGGCTAGCGGAGAGACCCAGTACTTC. The genes are TRBV5-4 and TRBJ2-5; 7 nucleotides align to TRBD2. J was trimmed by 4 bases and V by 1 base; bases with no gene match: 4. The CDR3 spans 14 residues. Germline assignment: CDR1 SGHNT and CDR2 YYREEE (reference sequence).

The sample holds one count of this clone. This chain links TRBV12-3 or TRBV12-4 with TRBJ2-3; the D is unclear. V shed 5 bases and J shed 3 bases, with 3 bases lying between them. The CDR3 is 11 amino acids. CDR3 loop: CASSPTDTQYF. Written as DNA, the CDR3 is TGTGCCAGCAGTCCGACAGATACGCAGTATTTT.

The genes are TRBV7-9 and TRBJ2-1, with 9 bases aligning to TRBD1. V gave up 3 bases and J gave up 1 base; unmatched junction bases: 1. Germline V gives CDR1 SEHNR, CDR2 FQNEAQ (reference sequence). The CDR3 is 15 amino acids. The CDR3 region is CASSFGTGSYNEQFF. The CDR3 DNA reads TGTGCCAGCAGCTTCGGGACAGGGTCCTACAATGAGCAGTTCTTC.

This chain connects TRBV15 to TRBJ1-2; possible D gene TRBD1, 5 bases. The CDR3 loop spans 13 amino acids. The V end was cut by 5 bases, the J end by 5 bases, with 12 bases between. The germline V gene encodes CDR1 LNHNV and CDR2 YYDKDF (reference sequence). The CDR3: CATSEPGGYGYTF. The CDR3 DNA follows: TGTGCCACCAGCGAGCCGGGGGGGTATGGCTACACCTTC.

This chain connects TRBV6-6 to TRBJ2-3; 9 bases are shared with TRBD1. The CDR3 length is 16 residues. Germline V gives CDR1 MNHNY, CDR2 SVGAGI (reference sequence). Losses at the gene ends were 5 bases for V and 0 bases for J; bases not matched to a gene: 6. CDR3 in DNA: TGTGCCAGCAGTAGACAGGGGGTACCTAGCACAGATACGCAGTATTTT. Translating gives CASSRQGVPSTDTQYF.

The V call is TRBV29-1, the J call TRBJ2-5; D is perhaps TRBD1 (6 bases). The germline V gene has CDR1 SQVTM and CDR2 ANQGSEA. V lost 4 bases to trimming and J lost 7 bases, with 16 bases between them. The CDR3 has 13 amino acids. The CDR3 DNA follows: TGCAGCGTTGTCGGACAGCAAGTATTGACCCAGTACTTC. This sequence encodes CSVVGQQVLTQYF.

V gene TRBV11-2 combines with J gene TRBJ2-3; weak D call: TRBD2 (5 bases). CDR1 and CDR2 from the germline V gene are SGHAT and FQNNGV. Trimming shortened V by 0 bases and J by 4 bases, and 11 bases separated the two germline ends. This CDR3 region has 15 residues. For the CDR3, the DNA is TGTGCCAGCAGCTTAGACGGACTGGGCCCAGATACGCAGTATTTT. Amino acids: CASSLDGLGPDTQYF.

The genes are TRBV28 and TRBJ1-2; D is uncertain. With 5 bases removed from V and 4 bases from J, the gap between germline ends came to 17 bases. Germline V lookup: CDR1 MDHEN, CDR2 SYDVKM. The CDR3 runs 15 residues. The CDR3 DNA sequence: TGTGCCAGCAGTCCTTCCCTCCGAGGAGTCTATGGCTACACCTTC. Residues: CASSPSLRGVYGYTF.

This clone was recorded only once. The rearrangement uses TRBV6-2 or TRBV6-3 and TRBJ2-7, with TRBD2 matching 8 bases. J lost 3 bases, V lost 7 bases, and 11 bases had no gene match. This CDR3 is 15 amino acids long. Germline V gene data show CDR1 as MNHEY and CDR2 as SVGEGT. Here the CDR3 DNA reads TGTGCCAGCAACCCGGGACTAGGACTCTTCTACGAGCAGTACTTC. Its translation: CASNPGLGLFYEQYF.